Below, 4 T cell receptor beta chains from the same sample are listed, as sequenced in a study of response to subunit inactivated influenza vaccine. MiXCR was run by TCRdb on the RT-PCR reads, yielding one entry per CDR3 protein. The sample includes 650,000 or so distinct CDR3 sequences, around 13% of them seen just once. This specimen consisted of PBMCs from blood, obtained roughly 2 weeks before vaccination. These receptors came from a man aged 50 to 59 who received an inactivated influenza vaccine.

V usage is TRBV27 and J usage is TRBJ1-2, with 8 bases that match TRBD1. Germline V CDR1 and CDR2: MNHEY, SMNVEV (reference sequence). The CDR3 sequence is 16 residues long. The V and J ends lost 2 bases and 8 bases, in that order; junction bases with no gene match: 13. CDR3 sequence (DNA): TGTGCCAGCAGTTTAAAGATCAGGACAGGGCTCGAAGGCTACACCTTC. Amino acid sequence: CASSLKIRTGLEGYTF.

The V call is TRBV5-6, the J call TRBJ2-3, with D perhaps TRBD2 (6 bases). The CDR3 runs to 15 residues. The V gene's germline CDR1 is SGHDT and CDR2 YYEEEE. V dropped 3 bases and J dropped 2 bases, with 13 bases sitting between them. The DNA of the CDR3 is TGTGCCAGCAGCTCCCGGACTATAAACACAGATACGCAGTATTTT. This codes for CASSSRTINTDTQYF.

There are a few counts of this clonotype. V and J are TRBV28 and TRBJ1-5; 9 nucleotides align to TRBD1. Germline V gene lookup returns CDR1 MDHEN and CDR2 SYDVKM. This CDR3 is built from 14 residues. Trimming took 5 bases from V and 7 from J; bases not matched to a gene: 6. The CDR3 DNA sequence: TGTGCCAGCAGTCGGGACAGGGAGGGACAGCCCCAGCATTTT. Translating it yields CASSRDREGQPQHF.

The chain has TRBV11-2 and TRBJ2-4, with TRBD1 matching over 8 bases. With 0 bases clipped from V and 6 bases from J, the junction kept 7 bases outside the gene matches. Germline CDR1 is SGHAT and CDR2 is FQNNGV. The CDR3 sequence is 16 residues long. CDR3 sequence reads: CASSLDQGAPGNIQYF. The CDR3 nucleotides read TGTGCCAGCAGCTTAGATCAGGGGGCGCCCGGAAACATTCAGTACTTC.